This T cell receptor (beta chain) was obtained from a study of T cell repertoires in cytomegalovirus infection. The table lists this clonotype with many counts. TCRdb reanalysed the reads using MiXCR and keeps one entry per CDR3 protein. The sample lists roughly 640,000 distinct CDR3 sequences, 24% seen once, with 6.5% to 10% in the top ten. Germline V gene lookup returns CDR1 SGHVS and CDR2 FNYEAQ. Germline trimming cut 5 bases from V and 4 bases from J; bases unmatched to any gene: 3. The CDR3 sequence is 15 residues long. V is TRBV7-6 and J is TRBJ2-1, with TRBD2 matching over 12 bases. The receptor was derived from a human donor in good health (CMV status not recorded). Some clones in this sample may be carry-over from other donors' samples. What was sequenced was CD8+ T cells from PBMCs. CDR3 coding DNA: TGTGCCAGCAGCACTAGCGGGGGGCTTTACAATGAGCAGTTCTTC. Its translation is CASSTSGGLYNEQFF. The full variable domain, with the rest looked up from reference TRBV7-6 and TRBJ2-1, is GAGVSQSPRYKVTKRGQDVALRCDPISGHVSLYWYRQALGQGPEFLTYFNYEAQQDKSGLPNDRFSAERPEGSISTLTIQRTEQRDSAMYRCASSTSGGLYNEQFFGPGTRLTVL.